This T cell receptor beta chain was captured by sequencing in a study of cytomegalovirus exposure and HLA in healthy donors. Study at large: Ancestry clustering placed 70% to 90% of over 300 genotyped donors in the Caucasian-associated cluster.

This CDR3 comprises 15 residues. Germline V CDR1 and CDR2: SQVTM, ANQGSEA. V lost 0 bases and J 0 bases, leaving 11 bases between the germline ends. The primer mix had 60 Vbeta and 13 Jbeta primers. The table came from immunoSEQ multiplex PCR; TCRdb's copy has only in-frame clones and leaves some out. This sample's table reports more than 200,000 clones. This TCR was sampled from a woman in her 30s in good health and CMV-seropositive. V gene TRBV29-1 combines with J gene TRBJ1-1; D is unresolved. What was sequenced was PBMCs. The CDR3 coding sequence is TGCAGCGTTGAAGACGAACAGTATATGAACACTGAAGCTTTCTTT. Its translation is CSVEDEQYMNTEAFF.